This TCR beta chain emerged from a study of T cell changes during pregnancy in multiple sclerosis. Clones were sequenced by immunoSEQ multiplex PCR, and TCRdb holds only the in-frame ones, with some missing. The sample lists 40,000 or so clones, more than 85% occurring once. CDR1 is LNHDA and CDR2 is SQIVND in the germline V gene (reference sequence). The CDR3 has 16 residues. V was pared by 6 bases and J by 3 bases, with 10 bases of the junction left unmatched. The chain is built from TRBV19 and TRBJ1-3; 8 nucleotides line up with TRBD1. This sequence was found in a female donor with multiple sclerosis, enrolled in a pregnancy study. The specimen was CD8+ T cells from peripheral blood mononuclear cells, collected after pregnancy. The CDR3 spells CASSKRQGSYGNTIYF. CDR3 in DNA: TGTGCCAGTAGCAAAAGACAGGGGAGTTATGGAAACACCATATATTTT.